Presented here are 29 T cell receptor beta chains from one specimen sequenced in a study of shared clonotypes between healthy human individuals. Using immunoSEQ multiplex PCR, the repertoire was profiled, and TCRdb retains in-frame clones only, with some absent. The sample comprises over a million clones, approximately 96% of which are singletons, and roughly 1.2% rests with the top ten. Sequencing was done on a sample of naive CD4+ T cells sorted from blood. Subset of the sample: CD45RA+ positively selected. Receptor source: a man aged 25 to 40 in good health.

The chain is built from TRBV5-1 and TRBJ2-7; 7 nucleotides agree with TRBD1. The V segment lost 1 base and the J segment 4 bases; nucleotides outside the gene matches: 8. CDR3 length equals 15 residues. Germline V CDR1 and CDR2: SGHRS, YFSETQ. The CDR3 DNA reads TGCGCCAGCAGCTTGTTGGGACAGCTGCAGTACGAGCAGTACTTC. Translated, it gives CASSLLGQLQYEQYF.

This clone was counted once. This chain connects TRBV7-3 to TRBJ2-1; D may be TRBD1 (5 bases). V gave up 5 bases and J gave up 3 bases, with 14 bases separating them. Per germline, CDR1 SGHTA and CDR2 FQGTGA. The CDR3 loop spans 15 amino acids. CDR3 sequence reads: CASSPLGVSYNEQFF. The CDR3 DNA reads TGTGCCAGCAGCCCCCTAGGGGTCAGCTACAATGAGCAGTTCTTC.

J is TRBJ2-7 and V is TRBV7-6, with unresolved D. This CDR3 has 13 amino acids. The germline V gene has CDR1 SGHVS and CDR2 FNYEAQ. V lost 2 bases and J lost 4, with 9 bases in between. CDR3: CASSLSPWYEQYF. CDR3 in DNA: TGTGCCAGCAGCTTAAGCCCATGGTACGAGCAGTACTTC.

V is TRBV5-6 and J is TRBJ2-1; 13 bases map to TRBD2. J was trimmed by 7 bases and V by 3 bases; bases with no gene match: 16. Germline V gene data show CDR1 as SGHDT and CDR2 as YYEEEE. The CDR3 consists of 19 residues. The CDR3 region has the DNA TGTGCCAGCAGCTCGACGACTAGCGGGAGGCCTAGTCGTCCAAATGAGCAGTTCTTC. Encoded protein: CASSSTTSGRPSRPNEQFF.

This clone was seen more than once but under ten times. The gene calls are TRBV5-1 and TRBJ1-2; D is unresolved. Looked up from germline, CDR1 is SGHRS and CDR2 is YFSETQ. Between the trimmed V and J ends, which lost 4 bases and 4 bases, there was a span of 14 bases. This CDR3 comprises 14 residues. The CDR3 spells CASSQSDGPYGYTF. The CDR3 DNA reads TGCGCCAGCAGCCAGTCTGACGGACCCTATGGCTACACCTTC.

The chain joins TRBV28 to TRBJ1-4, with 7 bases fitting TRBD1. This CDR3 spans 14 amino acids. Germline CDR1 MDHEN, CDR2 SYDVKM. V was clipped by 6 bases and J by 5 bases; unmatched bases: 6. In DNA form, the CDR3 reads TGTGCCAGCAGGACAGGGAGCTACAATGAAAAACTGTTTTTT. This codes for CASRTGSYNEKLFF.

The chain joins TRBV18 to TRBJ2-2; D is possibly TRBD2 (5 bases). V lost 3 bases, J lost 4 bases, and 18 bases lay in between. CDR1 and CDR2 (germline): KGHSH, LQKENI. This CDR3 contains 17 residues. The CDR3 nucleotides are TGTGCCAGCTCACCGGCTCAGTTGCGGGCATCCACCGGGGAGCTGTTTTTT. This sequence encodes CASSPAQLRASTGELFF.

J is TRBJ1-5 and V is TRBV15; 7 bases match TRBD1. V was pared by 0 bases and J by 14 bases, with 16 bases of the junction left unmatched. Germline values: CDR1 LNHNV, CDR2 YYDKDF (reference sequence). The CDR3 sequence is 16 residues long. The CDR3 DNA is TGTGCCACCAGCAGAGATGCCGGTGACAGGGCTTTTGTAGAGCATTTT. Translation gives CATSRDAGDRAFVEHF.

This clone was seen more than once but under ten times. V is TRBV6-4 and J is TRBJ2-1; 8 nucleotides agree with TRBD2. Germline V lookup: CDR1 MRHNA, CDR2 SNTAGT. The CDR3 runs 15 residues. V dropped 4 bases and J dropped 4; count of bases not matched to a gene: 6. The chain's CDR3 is CASSVGSGTYNEQFF. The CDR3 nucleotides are TGTGCCAGCAGTGTTGGTAGCGGGACTTACAATGAGCAGTTCTTC.

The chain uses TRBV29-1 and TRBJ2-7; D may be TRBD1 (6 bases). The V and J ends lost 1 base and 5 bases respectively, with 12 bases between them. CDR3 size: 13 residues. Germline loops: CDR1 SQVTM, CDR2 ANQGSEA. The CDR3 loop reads CSVEGGRGDEQYF. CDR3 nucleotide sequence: TGCAGCGTTGAAGGGGGCAGGGGCGACGAGCAGTACTTC.

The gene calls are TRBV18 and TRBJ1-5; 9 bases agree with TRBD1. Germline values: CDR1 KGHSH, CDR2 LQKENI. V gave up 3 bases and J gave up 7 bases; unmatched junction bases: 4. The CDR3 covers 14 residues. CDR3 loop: CASSPGQGHQPQHF. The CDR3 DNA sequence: TGTGCCAGCTCACCGGGACAGGGCCACCAGCCCCAGCATTTT.

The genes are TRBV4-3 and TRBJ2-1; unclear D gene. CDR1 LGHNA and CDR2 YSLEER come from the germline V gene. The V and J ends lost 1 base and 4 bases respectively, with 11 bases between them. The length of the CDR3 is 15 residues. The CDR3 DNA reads TGCGCCAGCAGCCAAGTGGGTGCAGGATACAATGAGCAGTTCTTC. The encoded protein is CASSQVGAGYNEQFF.

CDR3 in amino acids: CASSLGTSGTVDTQYF. For the CDR3, the DNA is TGTGCCAGCAGCTTAGGGACTAGCGGGACCGTAGATACGCAGTATTTT. The chain recombines TRBV11-2 with TRBJ2-3; TRBD2 matches at 12 bases. CDR3 length: 16 amino acids. The germline gives CDR1 SGHAT, CDR2 FQNNGV. V was pared by 1 base and J by 5 bases, with 4 bases of the junction left unmatched. Combining the CDR3 with reference TRBV11-2 and TRBJ2-3 gives the whole variable domain EAGVAQSPRYKIIEKRQSVAFWCNPISGHATLYWYQQILGQGPKLLIQFQNNGVVDDSQLPKDRFSAERLKGVDSTLKIQPAKLEDSAVYLCASSLGTSGTVDTQYFGPGTRLTVL.

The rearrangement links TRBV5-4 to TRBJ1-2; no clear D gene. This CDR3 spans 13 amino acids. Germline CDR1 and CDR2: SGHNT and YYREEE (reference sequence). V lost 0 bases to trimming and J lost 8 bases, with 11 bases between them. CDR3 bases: TGTGCCAGCAGCTTGGAGCAAAGGCAGGGCTACACCTTC. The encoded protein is CASSLEQRQGYTF.

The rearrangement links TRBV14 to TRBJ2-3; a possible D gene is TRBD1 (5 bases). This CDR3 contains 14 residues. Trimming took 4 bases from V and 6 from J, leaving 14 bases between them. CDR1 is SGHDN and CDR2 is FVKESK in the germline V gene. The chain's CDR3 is CASSPTEPLDTQYF. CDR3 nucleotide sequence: TGTGCCAGCAGCCCGACAGAGCCCTTGGATACGCAGTATTTT.

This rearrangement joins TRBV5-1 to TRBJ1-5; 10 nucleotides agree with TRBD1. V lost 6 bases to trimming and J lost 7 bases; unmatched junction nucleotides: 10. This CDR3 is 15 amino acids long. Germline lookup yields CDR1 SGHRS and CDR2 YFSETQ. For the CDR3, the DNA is TGCGCCAGCATGGACAGGGGGGCCGGTTTACAGCCCCAGCATTTT. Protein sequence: CASMDRGAGLQPQHF.

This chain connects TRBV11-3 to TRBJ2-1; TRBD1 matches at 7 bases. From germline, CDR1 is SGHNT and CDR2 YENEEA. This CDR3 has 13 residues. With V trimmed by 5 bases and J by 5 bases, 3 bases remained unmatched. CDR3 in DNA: TGTGCCAGCAGCCGAACAGGGGACAATGAGCAGTTCTTC. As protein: CASSRTGDNEQFF.

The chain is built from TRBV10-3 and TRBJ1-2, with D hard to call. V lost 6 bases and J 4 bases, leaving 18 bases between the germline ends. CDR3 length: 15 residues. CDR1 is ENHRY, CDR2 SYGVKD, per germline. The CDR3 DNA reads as TGTGCCATCAGCCCGGACGGTGCCCTGGGCTATGGCTACACCTTC. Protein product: CAISPDGALGYGYTF.

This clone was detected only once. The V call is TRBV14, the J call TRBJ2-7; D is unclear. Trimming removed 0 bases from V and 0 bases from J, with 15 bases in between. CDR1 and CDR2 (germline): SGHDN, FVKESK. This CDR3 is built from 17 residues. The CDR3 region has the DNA TGTGCCAGCAGCCAAGACGCGGAGAGGCGGTCCTCCTACGAGCAGTACTTC. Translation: CASSQDAERRSSYEQYF.

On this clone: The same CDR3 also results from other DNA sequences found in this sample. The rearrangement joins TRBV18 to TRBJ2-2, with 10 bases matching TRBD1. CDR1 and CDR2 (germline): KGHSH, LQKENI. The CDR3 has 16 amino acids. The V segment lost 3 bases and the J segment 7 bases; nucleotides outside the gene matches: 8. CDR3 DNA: TGTGCCAGCTCACCCCCGGGACAGGGGATCGGCGGGGAGCTGTTTTTT. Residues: CASSPPGQGIGGELFF.

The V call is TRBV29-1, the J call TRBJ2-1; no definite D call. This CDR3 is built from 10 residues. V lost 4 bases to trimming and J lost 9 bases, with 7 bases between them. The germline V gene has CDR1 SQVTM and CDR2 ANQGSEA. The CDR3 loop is CSVGAIEQFF. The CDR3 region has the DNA TGCAGCGTTGGGGCCATTGAGCAGTTCTTC.

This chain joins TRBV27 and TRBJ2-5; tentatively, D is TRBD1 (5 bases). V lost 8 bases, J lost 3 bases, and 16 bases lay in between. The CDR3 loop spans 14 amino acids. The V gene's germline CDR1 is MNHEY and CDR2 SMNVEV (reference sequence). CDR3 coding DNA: TGTGCCAGCCGCGACAGCCCGAGTAAAGAGACCCAGTACTTC. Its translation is CASRDSPSKETQYF.

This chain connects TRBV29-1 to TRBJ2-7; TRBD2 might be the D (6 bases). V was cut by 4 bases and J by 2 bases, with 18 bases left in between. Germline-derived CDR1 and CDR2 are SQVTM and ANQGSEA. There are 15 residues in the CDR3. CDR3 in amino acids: CSVGKGGVATYEQYF. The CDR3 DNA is TGCAGCGTTGGGAAAGGAGGGGTAGCAACCTACGAGCAGTACTTC.

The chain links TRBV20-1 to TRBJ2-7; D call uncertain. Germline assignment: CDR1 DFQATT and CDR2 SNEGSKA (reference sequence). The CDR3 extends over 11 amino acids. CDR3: CSGRVGSEQYF. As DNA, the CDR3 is TGCAGCGGAAGGGTGGGCTCCGAGCAGTACTTC.

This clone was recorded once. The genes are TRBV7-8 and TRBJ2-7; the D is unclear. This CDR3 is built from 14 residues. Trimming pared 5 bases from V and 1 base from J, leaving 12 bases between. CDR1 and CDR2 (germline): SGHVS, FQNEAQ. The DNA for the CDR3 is TGTGCCAGCAGCCCGGTTGTCGATTCCTACGAGCAGTACTTC. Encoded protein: CASSPVVDSYEQYF.

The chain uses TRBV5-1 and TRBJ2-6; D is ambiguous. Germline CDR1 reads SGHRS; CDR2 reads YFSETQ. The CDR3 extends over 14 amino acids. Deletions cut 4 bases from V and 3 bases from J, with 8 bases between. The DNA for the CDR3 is TGCGCCAGCAGCCGATTGGGTGGGGCCAACGTCCTGACTTTC. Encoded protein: CASSRLGGANVLTF.

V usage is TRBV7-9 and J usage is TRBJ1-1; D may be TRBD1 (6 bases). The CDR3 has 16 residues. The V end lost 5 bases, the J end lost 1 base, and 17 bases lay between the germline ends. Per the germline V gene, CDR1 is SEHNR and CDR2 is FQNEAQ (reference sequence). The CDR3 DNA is TGTGCCAGCAGCGTCCCGGTGGGACAACGGAACACTGAAGCTTTCTTT. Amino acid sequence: CASSVPVGQRNTEAFF. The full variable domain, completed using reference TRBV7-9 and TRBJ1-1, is DTGVSQNPRHKITKRGQNVTFRCDPISEHNRLYWYRQTLGQGPEFLTYFQNEAQLEKSRLLSDRFSAERPKGSFSTLEIQRTEQGDSAMYLCASSVPVGQRNTEAFFGQGTRLTVV.

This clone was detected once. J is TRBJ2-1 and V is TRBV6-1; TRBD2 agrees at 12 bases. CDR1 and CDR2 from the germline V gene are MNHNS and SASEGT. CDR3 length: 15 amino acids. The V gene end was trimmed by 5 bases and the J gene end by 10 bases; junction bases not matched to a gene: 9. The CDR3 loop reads CASSLALAGGYEQFF. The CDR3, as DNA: TGTGCCAGCAGTCTGGCACTAGCGGGAGGATACGAGCAGTTCTTC.

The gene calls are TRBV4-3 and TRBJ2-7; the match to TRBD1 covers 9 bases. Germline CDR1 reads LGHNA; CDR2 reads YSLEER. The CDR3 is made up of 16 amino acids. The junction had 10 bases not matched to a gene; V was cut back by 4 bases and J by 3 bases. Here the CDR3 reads CASSLSVGQGIYEQYF. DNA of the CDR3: TGCGCCAGCAGCCTTAGTGTGGGACAGGGCATCTACGAGCAGTACTTC.